This T cell receptor (beta chain) was captured in a study of cytomegalovirus exposure and HLA in healthy donors (TCRdb year 2017). In terms of the full investigation: In an earlier analysis of approximately 500 of the donors, around 300 Gb of sequence data and some 120 million unique TCR beta sequences from about 179 million T cells were reported. The T cell repertoires of 700 or so subjects were profiled by immunosequencing and related to cytomegalovirus serostatus. Typing coverage differed by locus: A, B, C, DRB1 and DQB1 were typed in roughly 620-630 donors, DQA1 in about 500, DPA1 in roughly 590, and DPB1 in 400 to 490. A separate validation cohort of approximately 120 different subjects was used in addition to the 666-subject first cohort. Alongside the repertoire data, information on donor age, sex, ethnicity and CMV serostatus was compiled. Roughly 320 gigabases of sequencing data and 70 million to 100 million unique TCR sequences made up an early release that covered 500 to 700 HLA-typed donors. A later genetic analysis took genome-wide SNP genotypes for about three fifths of the roughly 700 donors and used that subset as a discovery cohort. To decide whether each TCR beta V gene segment behaved as functional or pseudogenic, an earlier analysis of some 580 of the donors relied on high-throughput TCR beta sequencing. Every repertoire in the discovery cohort had been generated on one and the same sequencing platform. The study combined high-throughput TCR immunosequencing, statistical association of individual TCRs with disease status, and machine learning to predict cytomegalovirus infection status. The genetic ancestry cluster associated with self-reported Caucasian donors included around four fifths of the roughly 360 genotyped donors. Rather than drawing on any new phenotypic data, the later analysis identified candidate immune exposures from TCR beta sequences and the way those sequences occurred across donors. Among almost 400 genotyped donors of the cohort, an average of around 240,000 unique TCR beta nucleotide sequences were sequenced per donor, roughly 20% of them non-productive. HLA typing covered class I and class II loci at four-digit resolution. Five DR-DQ haplotypes were handled as single units for association and clustering, since linkage in the cohort was strong. A later analysis re-analyzed previously published TCR beta repertoires from 600 to 850 donors and added high-resolution HLA genotyping to study TCR occurrence patterns. The study aimed to test whether signatures of past pathogen exposure could be identified by cataloging public T cell receptors.

The CDR3 spans 14 residues, from the cysteine through the phenylalanine. Kept here is only the CDR3 DNA, which spans 42 bases and is read in frame from base 1. V loses 6 bases of germline sequence and J loses 1 base, and the interval between the two ends is 10 bases. The germline V gene provides CDR1 SGHAT and CDR2 FQNNGV. The cohort was made up of about 670 healthy bone marrow donors. Cohort members were all nominally healthy when sampled, although unrecorded immune exposures were likely present. The donor was CMV seronegative and belonged to the group of over 300 seronegative cohort members. A peripheral blood sample was provided by each donor, and peripheral blood mononuclear cells were used for TCR beta sequencing. Genomic DNA was extracted from the blood cell samples with the Qiagen DNeasy Blood Extraction Kit. To note about this clone: Its antigen has not been determined. Base qualities were left out, and no much larger clone turns up one base away.

The method behind the library was the immunoSEQ multiplex PCR assay. The multiplex PCR relied on a mix of 60 forward primers for TCR Vbeta segments and 13 reverse primers for TCR Jbeta segments. The CDR3 region of rearranged TCR beta genes was amplified from genomic DNA by a multiplex PCR assay. The amplified TCR beta libraries were sequenced on the Illumina HiSeq System as 87-base-pair reads. In the original analysis: In a later analysis, about 80 million unique TCR beta chains were counted across the roughly 670 repertoires, and about 10 million of these chains were shared by at least two donors. Raw reads were error-corrected and collapsed into unique sequences with a nearest-neighbor algorithm that merged closely related sequences to remove PCR and sequencing errors. Alignment of CDR3 sequences to IMGT reference sequences was used to assign V, D and J gene segments. For a sequence to be retained, a match of at least six nucleotides to both a V gene segment and a J gene segment was required. Rearrangements were called productive when the CDR3 lacked stop codons and stayed in frame with V and J; all others were non-productive. Following IMGT convention, CDR3 was defined as the stretch from the second conserved V-encoded cysteine up to the conserved J-encoded phenylalanine. The earlier analysis of about 500 of the donors excluded sequences that lacked an unambiguous match to a single V gene segment. An earlier analysis of under 750 of the donors called V segments functional above 56.7% productive rearrangements and segregating when the between-donor standard deviation exceeded 5%. A statistical classification framework was built for diagnosing cytomegalovirus status from the catalog of TCR beta chain sequences. In a later analysis, TCR nucleotide sequences were compared against IMGT/GENE-DB human TR gene sequences so that V and J genes could be assigned. The TCRdist pipeline was used in a later analysis to assign CDR3 sequences and most-parsimonious VDJ recombination scenarios. In a later analysis, each TCR beta chain was defined by its CDR3 amino acid sequence together with its V-gene family, and reads without a unique V-gene family were excluded. To address suspected cross-contamination and a sequencing artifact, a later analysis removed under 600 highly shared, low-generation-probability nucleotide sequences. A later analysis calculated a clonal expansion index for each public chain from normalized within-repertoire ranks of inferred template counts. In a later analysis, generation probabilities were computed with a VDJ recombination model fitted to out-of-frame rearrangements, and the resulting probabilities were checked against IGoR. Hypergeometric tests were used in a later analysis to score TCR-TCR, TCR-HLA and TCR-CMV co-occurrence, with a repertoire-size bias correction applied to the TCR pairs. False discovery rates were estimated in a later analysis by permuting HLA or CMV assignments 20 times. A later analysis grouped co-occurring TCRs with DBSCAN, adding TCRdist sequence similarity when clustering within HLA-allele-positive subsets. Repertoires with fewer than 30,000 or more than 120,000 public chains were left out of co-occurrence clustering, as were roughly five repertoires with anomalous nucleotide sharing. The clones in this table, taken by TCRdb from immuneACCESS, are in-frame only. Not every clone is retained; where verified, under half of the shortfall comes from an unresolved V gene, and the cause of the rest is unknown. The D gene and trimming were derived from the DNA, and the V and J assignments and clone size from that table. For this sample there are about 200,000 clones; approximately 82% appear just once. The biggest ten clones account for under 0.8% of the sample.

General findings and caveats noted by the study authors: In a later analysis, TCR association rates were found to vary across HLA loci, with the most associated TCRs seen for DRB1 alleles and the fewest for HLA-C alleles. For the cohort, immune exposure information was limited to CMV serostatus. The study listed 164 TCR beta chains as associated with cytomegalovirus. A later analysis reported that several top co-occurrence clusters appeared linked to parvovirus B19, influenza, CMV and Epstein-Barr virus. The presence/absence analyses assumed that sequencing depth was roughly uniform across donors, and that assumption may not be true. A later analysis found that most CMV-associated TCR beta chains appeared HLA-restricted, with HLA associations seemingly driven largely by CMV exposure. In a later analysis, HLA-associated TCR beta chains showed more clonal expansion and lower generation probabilities than non-associated chains that were equally common. The 87-base-pair reads could not distinguish some IMGT-functional V segments, including TRBV6-2 and TRBV6-3, so those segments were excluded. In an earlier analysis of some 500 of the donors, most TCR beta V segments appeared in productive rearrangements about 90% or about 30% of the time, broadly matching IMGT annotations. At a false discovery rate of 0.05, a later analysis linked approximately 18,000 TCR beta sequences to specific HLA alleles. When HLA alleles, especially DR and DQ, strongly co-occurred, TCR associations were difficult to assign to individual alleles. Because HLA typing was unavailable for some donors at each locus, only the typed subset was used in association tests. A cluster of highly shared sequence variants was judged likely to represent a technical artifact of the sequencing pipeline. It was suggested by the authors that the approach could potentially be generalized to other disease states and immunological phenotypes. A later genetic analysis reported fewer N-insertions in productive TCRs among donors in an Asian-associated ancestry cluster than the roughly 670-donor mean. An association between a missense DCLRE1C variant and V-gene and J-gene trimming of TCR beta chains was found in a later genetic analysis and replicated in an independent cohort. While some public TCRs were present in many individuals, most TCR sequences turned up only very rarely across donors. A further reported finding was that TCR beta sequences accurately predicted the HLA-A and HLA-B alleles for most subjects in the first cohort. The classifier was reported to diagnose cytomegalovirus status with high specificity and sensitivity in both the original cohort and the validation cohort. The earlier analysis of 587 of the donors excluded about 16 rarely observed V segments, including chromosome 9 orphons, because counts were too low. A few of the identified cytomegalovirus-associated TCR beta chains were confirmed in vitro to be specific for cytomegalovirus antigens. This cohort had only TCR beta chains sequenced, and the lack of alpha or paired-chain data limited which features could be detected. Linkage disequilibrium might explain the correlated functional status among segregating V segments, but an unknown experimental factor could not be excluded.

The sequence was collected from a man younger than 35 in good health and CMV-seronegative. The rearrangement joined TRBV11-2 to TRBJ1-5; the D gene is possibly TRBD1, with 6 bases matching. Sequenced input: PBMCs. Here is the DNA: TGTGCCAGCAGTGACAGGCACAGCAATCAGCCCCAGCATTTT. Its translation is CASSDRHSNQPQHF.